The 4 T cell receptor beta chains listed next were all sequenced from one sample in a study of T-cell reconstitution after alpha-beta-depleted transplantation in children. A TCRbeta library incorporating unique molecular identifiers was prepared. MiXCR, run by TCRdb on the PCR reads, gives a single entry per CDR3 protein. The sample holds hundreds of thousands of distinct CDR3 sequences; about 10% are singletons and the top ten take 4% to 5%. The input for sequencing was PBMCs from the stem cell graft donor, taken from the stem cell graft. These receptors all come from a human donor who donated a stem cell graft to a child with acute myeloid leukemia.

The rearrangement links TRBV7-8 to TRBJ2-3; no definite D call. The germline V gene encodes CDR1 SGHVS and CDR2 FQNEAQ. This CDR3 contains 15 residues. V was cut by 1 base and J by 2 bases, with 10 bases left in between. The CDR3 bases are TGTGCCAGCAGCTTAGGGCGGCGGCCCACAGATACGCAGTATTTT. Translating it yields CASSLGRRPTDTQYF.

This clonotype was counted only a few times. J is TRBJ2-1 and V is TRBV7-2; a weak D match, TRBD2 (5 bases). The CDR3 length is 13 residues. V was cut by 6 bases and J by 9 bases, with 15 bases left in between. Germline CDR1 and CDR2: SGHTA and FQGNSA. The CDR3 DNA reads TGTGCCAGCAGGGTTAACGGGGTATCTGAGCAGTTCTTC. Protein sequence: CASRVNGVSEQFF.

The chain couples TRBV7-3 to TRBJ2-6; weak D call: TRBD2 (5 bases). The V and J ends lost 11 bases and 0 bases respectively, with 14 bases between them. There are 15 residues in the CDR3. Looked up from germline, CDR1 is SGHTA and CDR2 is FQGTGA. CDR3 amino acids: CASDEGSSGANVLTF. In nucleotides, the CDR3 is TGTGCCTCAGACGAGGGCAGCTCTGGGGCCAACGTCCTGACTTTC.

The CDR3 DNA is TGCAGCGGGACGGGGACAGGTGACCAAGAGACCCAGTACTTC. It translates to CSGTGTGDQETQYF. The genes are TRBV29-1 and TRBJ2-5; 8 positions match TRBD1. This CDR3 is 14 amino acids long. Germline V gives CDR1 SQVTM, CDR2 ANQGSEA. J lost 0 bases, V lost 7 bases, and 7 bases had no gene match.